The present TCR beta chain was sequenced within a study of CD8 T cells in Susac syndrome (dated by TCRdb to between 2018 and 2020). Concerning the study at large: The study used repertoire sequencing to test whether antigen drove CD8+ T cell activation and differentiation in Susac syndrome. Clonality of the CD8+ T cell repertoire was compared between around 13 healthy donors, about 14 Susac syndrome patients and about 15 multiple sclerosis patients.

The CDR3, cysteine through phenylalanine, is 13 amino acids long. Only CDR3 DNA is held: 39 bases, read in frame from base 1. The germline V gene encodes CDR1 DFQATT and CDR2 SNEGSKA (reference sequence). Between the V and J ends, shortened by 0 bases and 6 bases respectively, the junction contains 11 bases. This clonotype was detected only once. Its antigen is unknown. Per-nucleotide qualities are absent, and no much larger clonotype sits a single base away. Just one read gives weak support. High-throughput TCR beta sequencing profiled peripheral blood CD8+ and CD4+ T cells from healthy donors, Susac syndrome patients and multiple sclerosis patients. Healthy donors were included as age- and sex-matched controls. Bulk CD8+ and CD4+ T cells were purified by magnetic negative isolation, whereas CD8+ TEMRA cells were enriched by FACS. Blood was drawn into EDTA tubes, processed within 24 hours, and PBMCs were isolated by density gradient centrifugation. PBMCs intended for TCR sequencing were frozen in liquid nitrogen and were later thawed in a 37 degrees C water bath. A purity of at least 90% was achieved for sorted or isolated CD4+, CD8+ and CD8+ TEMRA cells.

RNA was extracted using the RNeasy kit, and roughly 0.5 to 1 microgram was reverse transcribed with random hexamers. The immunoSEQ multiplex PCR assay, which covers 54 Vbeta and 13 Jbeta segments, was used to amplify TCR beta CDR3 regions. PCR amplification bias was corrected using a synthetic template baseline for primer optimization and computational correction. The paper's processing steps were these. Reads were annotated to V, D and J genes according to IMGT and were analyzed with immunoSEQ Analyzer, with only productive sequences retained. Clonality was calculated as one minus the Shannon entropy normalized by log2 of the number of productive unique sequences. Public and private clones were assessed among the 100 most prevalent clones of each patient and control. A clone was defined as Susac-specific if it was absent from the healthy and MS cohorts, from about 1,100 published viral clones and from other ImmuneACCESS disease sequences. TCRdb trimmed public reads at Q25 via fastp, called clones via MiXCR and kept in-frame beta chains. Identical CDR3 proteins give one entry, which carries the most common genes and DNA. For this entry, the V and J calls and clone size follow TCRdb and not the study's own pipeline. This sample lists roughly 80,000 distinct CDR3 sequences; 90% to 95% were detected once. Roughly 0.26% of the sample is in the top ten clones.

The research as a whole found: The number of individuals in the TCR sequencing and HLA analysis was recognized as being relatively small.

This TCR was sampled from a human donor in good health. The rearrangement combines TRBV20-1 with TRBJ1-2; 5 matching bases give a weak D call of TRBD1. Sample: CD8+ T cells from PBMCs. The DNA is as follows: TGCAGTGCTAGAGATCAGGGCAGACATGGCTACACCTTC. Translated, it gives CSARDQGRHGYTF.